Below, 2 T cell receptor beta chains from the same sample are listed, as sequenced in a study of blood T cell repertoires in COVID-19. The protocol was immunoSEQ multiplex PCR, while the TCRdb copy is restricted to in-frame clones and leaves out a portion. Of over 250,000 clones in the sample, around 87% were seen once. The sample was peripheral blood. These receptors all come from a woman between 50 and 59 years old with acute or convalescent COVID-19.

In its sample, this clone was seen once. V usage is TRBV6-1 and J usage is TRBJ1-6, with TRBD1 identical over 8 bases. The V gene end was trimmed by 3 bases and the J gene end by 10 bases; junction bases not matched to a gene: 5. The CDR3 has 14 residues. Germline-derived CDR1 and CDR2 are MNHNS and SASEGT. For the CDR3, the DNA is TGTGCCAGCAGTGATAAGACAGGGGACTCACCCCTCCACTTT. It encodes CASSDKTGDSPLHF.

The chain links TRBV3-1 (or the pseudogene TRBV3-2) to TRBJ2-1; TRBD1 matches at 7 bases. The J segment lost 9 bases and the V segment lost 0 bases, leaving 17 bases of the junction unmatched. The V gene's germline CDR1 is LGHDT and CDR2 YNNKEL (reference sequence). CDR3 length: 18 residues. CDR3 residues: CASSQEPRDSVVPIEQFF. As DNA, the CDR3 is TGTGCCAGCAGCCAAGAGCCGAGGGACAGCGTCGTTCCTATTGAGCAGTTCTTC.